Below are 22 T cell receptor beta chains sequenced from a single sample in a study of regulatory T cells in long-lasting Graves disease. The time point is: newly diagnosed GD, antithyroid drugs for less than 3 months. After RNA was extracted from PBMCs, the TCR library was made from it. Construction of the TCR beta libraries employed iRepertoire HTBI primers in conjunction with Arm-PCR of CDR3 regions. TCRdb redid the calling of the multiplex PCR reads with MiXCR, one entry per CDR3 protein. The sample holds around 240,000 distinct CDR3 sequences, around 18% seen once. This same sample was also taken into another study, of T cells in Graves' hyperthyroidism and ophthalmopathy.

The sample was peripheral blood mononuclear cells (PBMCs), taken at new diagnosis, from a patient treated with antithyroid drugs. The source of these receptors is a woman aged 25 to 39 with Graves disease.

This clonotype was detected ten times or more. The chain links TRBV6-1 to TRBJ2-2; 9 bases map to TRBD1. Germline values: CDR1 MNHNS, CDR2 SASEGT. J lost 6 bases, V lost 8 bases, and 7 bases had no gene match. The CDR3 extends over 14 amino acids. The CDR3 sequence: CASSGTGKPGELFF. In DNA form, the CDR3 reads TGTGCCAGCTCCGGGACAGGGAAGCCCGGGGAGCTGTTTTTT.

In this sample, this clonotype turned up many times. This rearrangement joins TRBV18 to TRBJ2-1, with 10 bases fitting TRBD1. The germline CDR1 and CDR2 sequences are KGHSH and LQKENI. The CDR3 has 15 amino acids. Germline trimming cut 8 bases from V and 3 bases from J; bases unmatched to any gene: 7. DNA of the CDR3: TGTGCCAGCAGCCCTGGACAGGGGGGCTACAATGAGCAGTTCTTC. This translates into CASSPGQGGYNEQFF.

This chain uses TRBV3-1 with TRBJ1-2; D not resolved. Trimming shortened V by 5 bases and J by 4 bases, and 11 bases separated the two germline ends. Germline values: CDR1 LGHDT, CDR2 YNNKEL (reference sequence). The CDR3 contains 13 residues. CDR3 sequence: CASSKAQSYGYTF. CDR3 nucleotides: TGTGCCAGCAGCAAGGCCCAGAGCTATGGCTACACCTTC.

There are many counts of this clonotype. The chain uses TRBV19 and TRBJ1-1; TRBD1 might be the D (6 bases). The CDR3 sequence is 16 residues long. Germline values: CDR1 LNHDA, CDR2 SQIVND (reference sequence). V was pared by 1 base and J by 3 bases, with 15 bases between. In DNA, the CDR3 is TGTGCCAGTAGTATAGGCCGGGGGCGTTCGTACACTGAAGCTTTCTTT. It encodes CASSIGRGRSYTEAFF.

This clonotype has a handful of counts. A far larger clone is a single base away, which makes a read error likely. The J gene is TRBJ2-3, the V gene TRBV11-3; 13 bases agree with TRBD2. The end of the DNA fits TRBJ2-1 better, so the J call may be wrong. The CDR3 consists of 15 residues. Germline-derived CDR1 and CDR2 are SGHNT and YENEEA. The CDR3 region is CASSLGLAGRCEQFF. The DNA for the CDR3 is TGTGCCAGCAGCCTGGGACTAGCGGGACGGTGTGAGCAGTTCTTC.

Remarks on this clonotype: Just one base apart from a much larger clone, this may be a read error. The CDR3 is CSVEDYSGATDTQYF. In DNA, the CDR3 is TGCAGCGTTGAAGATTACAGCGGGGCCACAGATACGCAGTATTTT. The rearrangement joins TRBV29-1 to TRBJ2-3, with 7 bases that match TRBD2. V lost 0 bases and J lost 2; bases outside the gene matches: 5. CDR1 is SQVTM, CDR2 ANQGSEA, per germline. This CDR3 comprises 15 residues.

This clonotype was counted many times. The chain couples TRBV12-3 or TRBV12-4 to TRBJ1-1; no clear D. The CDR3 is made up of 14 amino acids. Trimming pared 3 bases from V and 5 bases from J, leaving 13 bases between. The CDR3 here is CASSFGVAGTEAFF. Here the CDR3 DNA reads TGTGCCAGCAGTTTCGGGGTCGCCGGGACTGAAGCTTTCTTT.

The CDR3 spells CASSPTAYEQYF. The CDR3 DNA follows: TGTGCCAGCAGCCCGACAGCCTACGAGCAGTACTTC. This chain connects TRBV7-8 to TRBJ2-7, with TRBD1 as a possible D gene (5 bases). The CDR3 length is 12 residues. CDR1 and CDR2 (germline): SGHVS, FQNEAQ. V shed 5 bases and J shed 2 bases, with 7 bases lying between them.

This clonotype turned up a few times. A clone one base away is much larger, so this may be a read error. The gene calls are TRBV20-1 and TRBJ2-7; 7 bases match TRBD2. With V trimmed by 2 bases and J by 6 bases, 22 bases remained unmatched. Germline V gene sequence: CDR1 DFQATT, CDR2 SNEGSKA (reference sequence). This CDR3 has 18 amino acids. In DNA form, the CDR3 reads TGCAGTGCTAGACGCCCCCCGGGGGGAGGTCCGAAGGGTTTCGAGCAGTACTTC. Translated, it gives CSARRPPGGGPKGFEQYF.

This chain links TRBV4-1 with TRBJ2-7; 9 bases line up with TRBD1. The V gene end was trimmed by 7 bases and the J gene end by 2 bases; junction bases not matched to a gene: 6. This CDR3 has 14 residues. Germline CDR1 reads MGHRA; CDR2 reads YSYEKL. DNA of the CDR3: TGCGCCAGCAAGGGGGGGACAGGGACCTACGAGCAGTACTTC. Translating gives CASKGGTGTYEQYF.

This clonotype was seen ten or more times. The chain links TRBV6-1 to TRBJ1-2; D gene ambiguous. Deletions cut 8 bases from V and 8 bases from J, with 18 bases between. Germline lookup yields CDR1 MNHNS and CDR2 SASEGT. This CDR3 comprises 13 residues. CDR3: CASVKTVGVGYTF. The CDR3 DNA follows: TGTGCCAGCGTCAAAACAGTCGGTGTGGGCTACACCTTC.

This clonotype was detected many times. The chain has TRBV7-2 and TRBJ2-4; tentatively, D is TRBD1 or TRBD2 (5 bases each). The ends were cut back, 0 bases at V and 8 bases at J, with 8 bases in the middle. CDR1 SGHTA and CDR2 FQGNSA come from the germline V gene. The CDR3 consists of 13 residues. Here the CDR3 DNA reads TGTGCCAGCAGCTTAGCGGGGGTCGACATTCAGTACTTC. Its protein product is CASSLAGVDIQYF.

The table lists this clonotype with many counts. V gene TRBV7-3 combines with J gene TRBJ1-2; 10 nucleotides match TRBD1. V lost 7 bases, J lost 5 bases, and 4 bases stayed unmatched. Germline loops: CDR1 SGHTA, CDR2 FQGTGA. The CDR3 length is 13 residues. DNA for the CDR3: TGTGCCAGCACCCCGGGACAGGGGTATGGCTACACCTTC. Encoded protein: CASTPGQGYGYTF.

This clonotype was seen ten or more times. The chain couples TRBV12-3 or TRBV12-4 to TRBJ1-2; 9 bases fit TRBD1. V trimming: 8 bases; J trimming: 6 bases; junction bases outside the gene matches: 7. This CDR3 contains 13 residues. CDR3 sequence (DNA): TGTGCCAGCGGAACAGGGGGCAGGAATGGCTACACCTTC. Translation: CASGTGGRNGYTF.

This clonotype was detected many times. This rearrangement joins TRBV13 to TRBJ2-7; 11 nucleotides line up with TRBD2. V shed 1 base and J 0 bases; nucleotides not matched to a gene: 2. Germline V gene sequence: CDR1 PRHDT, CDR2 FYEKMQ (reference sequence). The CDR3 is 16 residues long. The DNA of the CDR3 is TGTGCCAGCAGCTTAGAGGGACTAGCGGTCTCCTACGAGCAGTACTTC. Its translation: CASSLEGLAVSYEQYF.

This clonotype was seen at least ten times. This chain connects TRBV13 to TRBJ2-7, with 9 bases identical to TRBD1. Germline V gene lookup returns CDR1 PRHDT and CDR2 FYEKMQ (reference sequence). J lost 4 bases, V lost 3 bases, and 10 bases had no gene match. The CDR3 spans 16 residues. This CDR3 reads CASSFESGTGNYEQYF. DNA for the CDR3: TGTGCCAGCAGCTTCGAGTCCGGGACAGGGAATTACGAGCAGTACTTC.

Concerning this clonotype itself: A much larger clone differs by one base, so this may be a read error. The V and J genes are TRBV10-3 and TRBJ1-2, with D hard to call. This CDR3 spans 14 amino acids. V was cut by 6 bases and J by 8 bases, with 19 bases left in between. The germline gives CDR1 ENHRY, CDR2 SYGVKD. Written as DNA, the CDR3 is TGTGCCATCAGCGACCAAGGACGGGGAGACGGCTACACCTTC. This codes for CAISDQGRGDGYTF.

This clonotype was seen repeatedly, ten times or more. The chain recombines TRBV10-3 with TRBJ2-7; 8 bases match TRBD2. V dropped 0 bases and J dropped 6; count of bases not matched to a gene: 7. The CDR3 length is 15 residues. Per germline, CDR1 ENHRY and CDR2 SYGVKD. Written as DNA, the CDR3 is TGTGCCATCAGTGAGTCATGGCGGGGGGTAGGCGAGCAGTACTTC. Translation: CAISESWRGVGEQYF.

This clonotype was seen at least ten times. V usage is TRBV20-1 and J usage is TRBJ1-5, with 8 bases aligning to TRBD1. CDR1 is DFQATT, CDR2 SNEGSKA, per germline (reference sequence). Losses at the gene ends were 3 bases for V and 4 bases for J; bases not matched to a gene: 11. This CDR3 has 16 residues. Here the CDR3 DNA reads TGCAGTGCTAGGGGTTTCGGGACAGGTGTGAATCAGCCCCAGCATTTT. Protein sequence: CSARGFGTGVNQPQHF.

This chain connects TRBV27 to TRBJ2-1; tentative D call: TRBD2 (5 bases). The CDR3 totals 12 residues. Trimming stripped 4 bases from V and 8 bases from J, with 9 bases between. In germline, CDR1 is MNHEY, CDR2 SMNVEV (reference sequence). CDR3 nucleotides: TGTGCCAGCAGTTGGGGAGAGGATGAGCAGTTCTTC. This gives the protein CASSWGEDEQFF.

This clonotype was observed at least ten times. V is TRBV20-1 and J is TRBJ1-1; TRBD1 aligns across 9 bases. Germline values: CDR1 DFQATT, CDR2 SNEGSKA (reference sequence). The V segment lost 1 base and the J segment 3 bases; nucleotides outside the gene matches: 6. The CDR3 totals 15 residues. The CDR3 region is CSARGTGGGYTEAFF. The DNA for the CDR3 is TGCAGTGCTAGAGGCACAGGGGGCGGGTACACTGAAGCTTTCTTT.

At least ten counts were recorded for this clonotype. This chain connects TRBV4-1 to TRBJ1-1, with a possible D match to TRBD1 (5 bases). Germline V gene data show CDR1 as MGHRA and CDR2 as YSYEKL. V shed 1 base and J shed 3 bases, with 15 bases lying between them. The CDR3 contains 16 residues. CDR3 amino acids: CASSQVLGPLDTEAFF. The CDR3 DNA follows: TGCGCCAGCAGCCAAGTACTGGGACCCCTGGACACTGAAGCTTTCTTT.